This passage covers 18 T cell receptor beta chains from one sample sequenced in a study of blood T cell repertoires in COVID-19. Data came from immunoSEQ multiplex PCR; TCRdb stores just in-frame clones and leaves some out. In the table there are approximately 140,000 clones, about 87% of which are singletons. Source material: peripheral blood. The receptors shown here come from a man of 80 years or more with acute or convalescent COVID-19.

The chain is built from TRBV2 and TRBJ1-6, with 8 bases aligning to TRBD1. Germline trimming cut 6 bases from V and 7 bases from J; bases unmatched to any gene: 5. This CDR3 spans 14 amino acids. CDR1 SNHLY and CDR2 FYNNEI come from the germline V gene. The CDR3 protein is CASSADRVNSPLHF. In DNA, the CDR3 is TGTGCCAGCAGCGCGGACAGGGTGAATTCACCCCTCCACTTT.

The chain couples TRBV19 to TRBJ2-5; D perhaps matches TRBD2 (6 bases). CDR1 and CDR2 from the germline V gene are LNHDA and SQIVND (reference sequence). Trimming removed 5 bases at V and 1 base at J, with 20 bases between. The CDR3 loop spans 17 amino acids. This CDR3 reads CASSSYIGAGPQETQYF. The CDR3 DNA reads TGTGCCAGTAGTTCATATATTGGCGCGGGGCCCCAAGAGACCCAGTACTTC.

This rearrangement joins TRBV18 to TRBJ2-5; TRBD2 aligns across 10 bases. Looked up from germline, CDR1 is KGHSH and CDR2 is LQKENI. The V segment lost 3 bases and the J segment 3 bases; nucleotides outside the gene matches: 4. The CDR3 is made up of 15 amino acids. In DNA form, the CDR3 reads TGTGCCAGCTCACCCGGGACTAGCGCGAAAGAGACCCAGTACTTC. This encodes CASSPGTSAKETQYF.

Only a few counts were recorded for this clone. CDR3 amino acids: CASTPSGSFTGELFF. The CDR3 bases are TGTGCCAGCACACCATCCGGGAGCTTTACCGGGGAGCTGTTTTTT. V is TRBV27 and J is TRBJ2-2; TRBD2 is a possible D gene (6 bases). This CDR3 is 15 amino acids long. Germline-derived CDR1 and CDR2 are MNHEY and SMNVEV (reference sequence). The V end lost 7 bases, the J end lost 5 bases, and 17 bases lay between the germline ends.

The chain has TRBV6-1 and TRBJ1-6; 7 positions match TRBD1. Trimming removed 3 bases from V and 6 bases from J; junction bases left unmatched: 5. Germline V gene data show CDR1 as MNHNS and CDR2 as SASEGT. This CDR3 is built from 15 residues. In nucleotides, the CDR3 is TGTGCCAGCAGTGAGAAGGGGGCGGGTAATTCACCCCTCCACTTT. This translates into CASSEKGAGNSPLHF.

V is TRBV7-6 and J is TRBJ2-2; 13 bases match TRBD2. Germline CDR1 SGHVS, CDR2 FNYEAQ. This CDR3 has 16 residues. J gave up 7 bases and V 7 bases, and 9 bases lay outside the gene matches. CDR3 bases: TGTGCCAGCACCGGACTAGCGGGAGCCCCCGACGGGGAGCTGTTTTTT. Its protein is CASTGLAGAPDGELFF.

The chain recombines TRBV7-8 with TRBJ2-2, with TRBD1 as a possible D gene (5 bases). The V gene lost 4 bases and the J gene lost 4 bases, with 13 bases spanning the gap. Per germline, CDR1 SGHVS and CDR2 FQNEAQ. The CDR3 sequence is 15 residues long. CDR3 coding DNA: TGTGCCAGCAGCTACAGGACGGATTTCACCGGGGAGCTGTTTTTT. Residues: CASSYRTDFTGELFF.

CDR3 DNA sequence: TGTGCCAGCAGCCAAGAAGGAGGGAACACCATATATTTT. Translation gives CASSQEGGNTIYF. The genes are TRBV3-1 (or the pseudogene TRBV3-2) and TRBJ1-3; D not certain. CDR3 length equals 13 residues. Germline V gives CDR1 LGHDT, CDR2 YNNKEL (reference sequence). V lost 0 bases, J lost 7 bases, and 7 bases lay in between.

The chain links TRBV28 to TRBJ1-2, with 8 nucleotides matching TRBD1. The CDR3 consists of 14 residues. V was clipped by 6 bases and J by 6 bases; unmatched bases: 9. Germline lookup yields CDR1 MDHEN and CDR2 SYDVKM. CDR3 residues: CASSQGQGRDGYTF. Here the CDR3 DNA reads TGTGCCAGCAGCCAAGGACAGGGACGGGATGGCTACACCTTC.

Only one count was recorded for this clone. This sequence joins TRBV30 and TRBJ2-1; TRBD1 agrees at 7 bases. The CDR3 runs 14 residues. Unmatched junction bases numbered 7, after V lost 6 bases and J lost 2 bases. Per germline, CDR1 GTSNPN and CDR2 SVGIG (reference sequence). CDR3 amino acids: CACSSGTAYNEQFF. The CDR3 nucleotides are TGTGCCTGCTCCTCCGGGACAGCCTACAATGAGCAGTTCTTC.

The CDR3 bases are TGTGCCAGCGCTCGGGGGGTGGGGCGCTCAGATACGCAGTATTTT. Amino acid sequence: CASARGVGRSDTQYF. V usage is TRBV27 and J usage is TRBJ2-3; TRBD2 agrees at 7 bases. Trimming removed 8 bases from V and 4 bases from J; junction bases left unmatched: 12. The CDR3 has 15 amino acids. Germline V gene lookup returns CDR1 MNHEY and CDR2 SMNVEV (reference sequence).

The chain recombines TRBV30 with TRBJ2-3; 8 bases map to TRBD1. V shed 3 bases, J shed 3 bases, and the junction held 8 bases outside the gene matches. Germline assignment: CDR1 GTSNPN and CDR2 SVGIG (reference sequence). This CDR3 region has 15 residues. In DNA form, the CDR3 reads TGTGCCTGGAGCCTACAGGGGGGAAGTACAGATACGCAGTATTTT. Translation gives CAWSLQGGSTDTQYF.

CDR3 in DNA: TGTGCCAGCAGTCCCCGGACAGGGAATAATTCACCCCTCCACTTT. This sequence encodes CASSPRTGNNSPLHF. The chain uses TRBV6-5 and TRBJ1-6; 8 bases line up with TRBD1. There are 15 residues in the CDR3. Germline CDR1 is MNHEY and CDR2 is SVGAGI. After removal of 5 bases from V and 5 bases from J, the junction contained 5 bases not matched to a gene.

The chain recombines TRBV10-3 with TRBJ2-3; TRBD1 aligns across 8 bases. V shed 10 bases and J 0 bases; nucleotides not matched to a gene: 9. CDR1 ENHRY and CDR2 SYGVKD come from the germline V gene. This CDR3 spans 15 amino acids. The CDR3 coding sequence is TGTGCCACCGGACCGACAGGGGCTAGCACAGATACGCAGTATTTT. Translating gives CATGPTGASTDTQYF.

This clone is a singleton in its sample. Other nucleotide sequences in the sample specify the same CDR3. The chain uses TRBV4-1 and TRBJ2-5, with 7 bases fitting TRBD2. CDR1 and CDR2 from the germline V gene are MGHRA and YSYEKL. CDR3 length: 14 amino acids. The V gene end was trimmed by 1 base and the J gene end by 3 bases; junction bases not matched to a gene: 2. DNA of the CDR3: TGCGCCAGCAGCCAAGTGGCGGGGGAAGAGACCCAGTACTTC. Its protein product is CASSQVAGEETQYF.

V gene TRBV5-1 combines with J gene TRBJ1-3; 7 bases match TRBD1. J gave up 4 bases and V 4 bases, and 5 bases lay outside the gene matches. There are 14 residues in the CDR3. Germline V CDR1 and CDR2: SGHRS, YFSETQ. The DNA for the CDR3 is TGCGCCAGCAGCCTGGGACAGAACGGAAACACCATATATTTT. Translated, it gives CASSLGQNGNTIYF.

The chain uses TRBV5-1 and TRBJ1-6; D gene uncertain. This CDR3 has 13 amino acids. Trimming removed 0 bases from V and 8 bases from J, with 6 bases in between. Germline loops: CDR1 SGHRS, CDR2 YFSETQ. The CDR3 DNA sequence: TGCGCCAGCAGCTTGGACCGCGATTCACCCCTCCACTTT. This translates into CASSLDRDSPLHF.

This clone was seen a few times. The chain has TRBV28 and TRBJ1-5, with 7 bases aligning to TRBD1. The germline gives CDR1 MDHEN, CDR2 SYDVKM. CDR3 length: 16 residues. The V and J ends lost 4 bases and 5 bases, in that order; junction bases with no gene match: 11. CDR3 coding DNA: TGTGCCAGCAGTTCCCGACAGGGTCCCGCTTATCAGCCCCAGCATTTT. This codes for CASSSRQGPAYQPQHF. The whole variable domain, filled in from reference TRBV28 and TRBJ1-5, reads DVKVTQSSRYLVKRTGEKVFLECVQDMDHENMFWYRQDPGLGLRLIYFSYDVKMKEKGDIPEGYSVSREKKERFSLILESASTNQTSMYLCASSSRQGPAYQPQHFGDGTRLSIL.